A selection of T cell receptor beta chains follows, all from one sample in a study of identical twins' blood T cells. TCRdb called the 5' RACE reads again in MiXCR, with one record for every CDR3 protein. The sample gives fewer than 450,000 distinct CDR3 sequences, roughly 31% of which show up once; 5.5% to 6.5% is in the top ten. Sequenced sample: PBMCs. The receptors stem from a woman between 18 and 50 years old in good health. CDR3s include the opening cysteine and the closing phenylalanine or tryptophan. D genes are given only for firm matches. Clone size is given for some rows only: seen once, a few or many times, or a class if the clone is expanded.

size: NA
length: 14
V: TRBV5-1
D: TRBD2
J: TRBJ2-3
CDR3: CATRTSGSTDTQYF
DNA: TGCGCCACCCGGACTAGCGGGAGCACAGATACGCAGTATTTT

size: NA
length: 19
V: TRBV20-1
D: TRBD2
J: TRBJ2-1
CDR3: CSAEGLAGARPGVYNEQFF
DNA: TGCAGTGCTGAGGGACTAGCGGGGGCCCGACCTGGGGTTTACAATGAGCAGTTCTTC

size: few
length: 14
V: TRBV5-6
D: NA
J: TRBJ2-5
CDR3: CASSLGRSQETQYF
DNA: TGTGCCAGCAGCTTGGGCAGGAGCCAAGAGACCCAGTACTTC

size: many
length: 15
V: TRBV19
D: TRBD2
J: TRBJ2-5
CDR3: CASSWLSGEQETQYF
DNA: TGTGCCAGTAGTTGGCTTAGCGGGGAGCAAGAGACCCAGTACTTC

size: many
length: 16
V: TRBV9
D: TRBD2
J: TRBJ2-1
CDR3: CASSVAPSGSTNEQFF
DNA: TGTGCCAGCAGCGTAGCCCCTAGCGGGAGTACCAATGAGCAGTTCTTC

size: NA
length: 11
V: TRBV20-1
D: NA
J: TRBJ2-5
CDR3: CSASRQETQYF
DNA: TGCAGTGCTAGTCGCCAAGAGACCCAGTACTTC

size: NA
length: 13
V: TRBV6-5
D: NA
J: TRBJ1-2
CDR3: CASSYFGSYGCTF
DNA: TGTGCCAGCAGTTACTTTGGGTCGTATGGCTGCACCTTC

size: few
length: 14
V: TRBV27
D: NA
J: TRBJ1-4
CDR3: CASSLSRGTEKLFF
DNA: TGTGCCAGCAGTTTATCGCGGGGCACAGAAAAACTGTTTTTT

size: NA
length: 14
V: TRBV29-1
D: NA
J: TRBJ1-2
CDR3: CSVFQAQWGGGYTF
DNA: TGCAGCGTTTTCCAGGCCCAGTGGGGGGGTGGCTACACCTTC

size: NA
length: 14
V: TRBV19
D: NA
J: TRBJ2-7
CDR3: CASSYRGSSYEQYF
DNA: TGCGCCAGTAGTTACCGGGGGAGCTCCTACGAGCAGTACTTC

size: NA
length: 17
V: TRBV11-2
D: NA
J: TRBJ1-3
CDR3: CASSLTRGKGTGNTIYF
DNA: TGTGCCAGCAGCTTAACTCGAGGGAAGGGTACTGGAAACACCATATATTTT

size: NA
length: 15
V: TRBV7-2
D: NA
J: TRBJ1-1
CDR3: CASVPPGRQNTEAFF
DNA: TGTGCCAGCGTCCCGCCGGGGAGACAGAACACTGAAGCTTTCTTT

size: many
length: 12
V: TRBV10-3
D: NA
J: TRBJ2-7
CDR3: CAISDRNYEQYF
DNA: TGTGCCATCAGTGACAGAAACTACGAGCAGTACTTC

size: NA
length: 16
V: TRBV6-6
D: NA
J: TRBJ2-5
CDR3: CASSYPSTEPQETQYF
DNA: TGTGCCAGCAGTTACCCCTCGACAGAACCGCAAGAGACCCAGTACTTC

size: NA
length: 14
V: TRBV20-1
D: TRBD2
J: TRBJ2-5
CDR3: CSAPERGVVRSQYF
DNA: TGCAGTGCTCCTGAGCGGGGGGTTGTTCGGTCCCAGTACTTC

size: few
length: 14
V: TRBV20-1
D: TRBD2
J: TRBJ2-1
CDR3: CSAISGSSYNEQFF
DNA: TGCAGTGCCATAAGCGGGAGCTCCTACAATGAGCAGTTCTTC

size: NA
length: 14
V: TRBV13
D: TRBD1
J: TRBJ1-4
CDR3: CASSLGQVGEKLFF
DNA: TGTGCCAGCAGCTTGGGACAGGTCGGGGAAAAACTGTTTTTT

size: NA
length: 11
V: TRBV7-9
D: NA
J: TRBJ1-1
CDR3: CASSSETEAFF
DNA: TGTGCCAGCAGCTCTGAAACTGAAGCTTTCTTT